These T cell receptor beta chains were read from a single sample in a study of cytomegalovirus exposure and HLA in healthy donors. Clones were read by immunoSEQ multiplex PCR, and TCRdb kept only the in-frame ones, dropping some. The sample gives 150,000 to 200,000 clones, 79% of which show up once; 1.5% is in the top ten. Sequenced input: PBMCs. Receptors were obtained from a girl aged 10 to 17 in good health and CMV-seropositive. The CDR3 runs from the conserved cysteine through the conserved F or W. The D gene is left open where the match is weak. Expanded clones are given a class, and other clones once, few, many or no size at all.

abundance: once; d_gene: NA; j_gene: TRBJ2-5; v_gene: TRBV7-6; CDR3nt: TGTGCCAGCAGCCAAGGGGCCCGGGAGACCCAGTACTTC; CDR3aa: CASSQGARETQYF
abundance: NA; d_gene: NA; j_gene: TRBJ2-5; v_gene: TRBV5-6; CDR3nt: TGTGCCAGCAGCTTGGCCGACAGGAGTCAAGAGACCCAGTACTTC; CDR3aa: CASSLADRSQETQYF
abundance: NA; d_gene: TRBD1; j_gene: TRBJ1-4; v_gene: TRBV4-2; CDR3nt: TGTGCCAGCAGCCCCGGACAGGGGGCAGTAGCTGAAAAACTGTTTTTT; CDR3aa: CASSPGQGAVAEKLFF
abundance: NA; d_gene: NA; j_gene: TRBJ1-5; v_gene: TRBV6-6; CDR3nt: TGTGCCAGCAGTTACGCAGAAAATCAGCCCCAGCATTTT; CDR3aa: CASSYAENQPQHF
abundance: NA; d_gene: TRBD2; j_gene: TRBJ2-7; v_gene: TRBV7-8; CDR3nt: TGTGCCAGCAGCTTAAGGTCAGCGGGGGGGCCCTACGAGCAGTACTTC; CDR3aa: CASSLRSAGGPYEQYF
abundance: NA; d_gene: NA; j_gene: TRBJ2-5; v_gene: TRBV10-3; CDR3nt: TGTGCCATCAGTGAAGGGCAGGGGAGCGAGACCCAGTACTTC; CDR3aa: CAISEGQGSETQYF
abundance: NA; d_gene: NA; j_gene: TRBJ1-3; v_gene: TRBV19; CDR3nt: TGTGCCAGTACCTCACAGGGCCTCTCTGGAAACACCATATATTTT; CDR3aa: CASTSQGLSGNTIYF
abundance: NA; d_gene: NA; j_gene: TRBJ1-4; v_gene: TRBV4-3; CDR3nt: TGCGCCAGCAGCCAAGAACCGGGAGTCAATGAAAAACTGTTTTTT; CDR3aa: CASSQEPGVNEKLFF
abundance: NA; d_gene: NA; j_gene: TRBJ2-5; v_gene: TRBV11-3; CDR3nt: TGTGCCAGCAGCTTAGATCCATTTCCGACCCAGTACTTC; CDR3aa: CASSLDPFPTQYF
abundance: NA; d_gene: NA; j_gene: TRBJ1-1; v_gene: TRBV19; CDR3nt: TGTGCCACCCTGGGAGGGGGTAACACTGAAGCTTTCTTT; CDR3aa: CATLGGGNTEAFF
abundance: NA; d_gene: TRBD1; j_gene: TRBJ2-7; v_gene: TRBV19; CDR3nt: TGTGCCAGTAGTATGGTCGGGGACAGGGCCTACGAGCAGTACTTC; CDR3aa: CASSMVGDRAYEQYF
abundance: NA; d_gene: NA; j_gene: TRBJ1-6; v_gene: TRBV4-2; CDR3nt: TGTGCCAGCAGCCCCCCAGGACAGATAGGGGATTCACCCCTCCACTTT; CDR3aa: CASSPPGQIGDSPLHF
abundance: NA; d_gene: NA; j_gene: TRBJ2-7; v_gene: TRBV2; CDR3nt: TGTGCCAGCAAAGGAGAGGTCTACGAGCAGTACTTC; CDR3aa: CASKGEVYEQYF
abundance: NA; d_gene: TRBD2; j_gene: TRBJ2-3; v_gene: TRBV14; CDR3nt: TGTGCCAGCAGCCAGGGCCCGGGGGGGGTGACAGATACGCAGTATTTT; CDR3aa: CASSQGPGGVTDTQYF
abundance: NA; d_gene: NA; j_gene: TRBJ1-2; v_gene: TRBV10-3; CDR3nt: TGTGCCATCAGTCAGGACACTAACTATGGCTACACCTTC; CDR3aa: CAISQDTNYGYTF
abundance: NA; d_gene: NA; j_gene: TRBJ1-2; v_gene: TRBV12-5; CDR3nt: TGTGCTAGTGGTTTGCTCTACGGTACTAACTATGGCTACACCTTC; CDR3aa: CASGLLYGTNYGYTF